The 12 T cell receptor beta chains presented below share a single source sample, sequenced in a study of cytomegalovirus exposure and HLA in healthy donors. TCRdb's copy holds only in-frame clones and misses some; the assay was immunoSEQ multiplex PCR. The sample includes tens of thousands of clones, approximately 93% of them seen just once. The sequenced material came from PBMCs. The receptor set was obtained from a woman in her thirties in good health and CMV-seropositive.

The CDR3 sequence is CASSLGLTGNYNEQFF. For the CDR3, the DNA is TGTGCCAGCAGCTTAGGGTTGACAGGGAACTACAATGAGCAGTTCTTC. The V and J genes are TRBV11-2 and TRBJ2-1; 7 positions agree with TRBD1. CDR1 is SGHAT and CDR2 is FQNNGV in the germline V gene. This CDR3 is built from 16 residues. V shed 1 base and J 3 bases; nucleotides not matched to a gene: 6.

The chain recombines TRBV18 with TRBJ1-2, with D unresolved. This CDR3 comprises 12 residues. Trimming left V 3 bases short and J 4 bases short, with 6 bases between. Germline V gene sequence: CDR1 KGHSH, CDR2 LQKENI. Here the CDR3 reads CASSPDIYGYTF. In DNA form, the CDR3 reads TGTGCCAGCTCACCCGACATCTATGGCTACACCTTC. The full variable domain, in which reference TRBV18 and TRBJ1-2 provide the parts outside the CDR3, is NAGVMQNPRHLVRRRGQEARLRCSPMKGHSHVYWYRQLPEEGLKFMVYLQKENIIDESGMPKERFSAEFPKEGPSILRIQQVVRGDSAAYFCASSPDIYGYTFGSGTRLTVV.

The chain has TRBV5-4 and TRBJ2-2, with D possibly TRBD1 on 6 matching bases. The ends were cut back, 0 bases at V and 0 bases at J, with 15 bases in the middle. Germline V gene lookup returns CDR1 SGHNT and CDR2 YYREEE (reference sequence). This CDR3 is 18 amino acids long. The CDR3 loop reads CASSLGRQAVSNTGELFF. The CDR3 region has the DNA TGTGCCAGCAGCTTGGGCCGACAGGCAGTTTCGAACACCGGGGAGCTGTTTTTT.

The chain recombines TRBV25-1 with TRBJ2-5; possible D gene TRBD2, 6 bases. The CDR3 is 16 residues long. Germline values: CDR1 MGHDK, CDR2 SYGVNS. With 5 bases removed from V and 1 base from J, the gap between germline ends came to 17 bases. CDR3 sequence: CASSLQSQGGQETQYF. CDR3 DNA: TGTGCCAGCAGTCTACAATCTCAGGGAGGCCAAGAGACCCAGTACTTC.

The rearrangement joins TRBV15 to TRBJ1-5, with D perhaps matching TRBD1 (5 bases). The CDR3 runs to 16 residues. V lost 1 base, J lost 6 bases, and 16 bases lay in between. CDR1 is LNHNV, CDR2 YYDKDF, per germline (reference sequence). The CDR3 loop reads CATSRGPGLWGQPQHF. In DNA form, the CDR3 reads TGTGCCACCAGCAGAGGCCCAGGGCTGTGGGGTCAGCCCCAGCATTTT.

The sample holds a few counts of this clone. This same CDR3 is encoded by further DNA sequences in the sample. This rearrangement joins TRBV19 to TRBJ1-5; TRBD1 might be the D (5 bases). The V end lost 7 bases, the J end lost 5 bases, and 21 bases lay between the germline ends. Germline CDR1 is LNHDA and CDR2 is SQIVND (reference sequence). The CDR3 length is 16 residues. CDR3 sequence: CASTPEGGGGHQPQHF. The CDR3 bases are TGTGCCAGTACTCCCGAGGGCGGGGGTGGGCATCAGCCCCAGCATTTT.

This chain connects TRBV4-1 to TRBJ1-5, with 8 bases lining up with TRBD1. V lost 4 bases and J lost 7; bases outside the gene matches: 6. This CDR3 comprises 14 residues. Germline assignment: CDR1 MGHRA and CDR2 YSYEKL. The CDR3: CASSRGQAVQPQHF. The CDR3 coding sequence is TGCGCCAGCAGCCGGGGACAGGCGGTACAGCCCCAGCATTTT.

J is TRBJ1-2 and V is TRBV5-5; unclear D gene. V lost 4 bases and J lost 6, with 19 bases in between. Germline CDR1 reads SGHKS; CDR2 reads YYEKEE (reference sequence). The CDR3 runs to 15 residues. CDR3 nucleotide sequence: TGTGCCAGCAGCCAGACCCGACTCGGCATCGATGGCTACACCTTC. Amino acids: CASSQTRLGIDGYTF.

The chain recombines TRBV7-2 with TRBJ2-3, with 9 bases matching TRBD1. Trimming removed 3 bases from V and 1 base from J; junction bases left unmatched: 2. CDR3 length equals 15 residues. In germline, CDR1 is SGHTA, CDR2 FQGNSA. In DNA form, the CDR3 reads TGTGCCAGCAGCTTCAGGACAGGGGGCACAGATACGCAGTATTTT. Its translation: CASSFRTGGTDTQYF.

This clone has only a few counts. The rearrangement uses TRBV6-5 and TRBJ1-2; tentative D call: TRBD1 (5 bases). Trimming pared 5 bases from V and 7 bases from J, leaving 11 bases between. This CDR3 is 12 amino acids long. The V gene's germline CDR1 is MNHEY and CDR2 SVGAGI. CDR3 protein: CASSMQGVGYTF. As DNA, the CDR3 is TGTGCCAGCAGTATGCAAGGGGTTGGCTACACCTTC.

Points on this clone: Additional DNA sequences in this sample encode the identical CDR3. J is TRBJ1-5 and V is TRBV25-1; D possibly corresponds to TRBD1 (6 bases). Trimming removed 2 bases at V and 3 bases at J, with 8 bases between. The CDR3 runs 14 residues. Germline V gene lookup returns CDR1 MGHDK and CDR2 SYGVNS. CDR3 loop: CASSETGFNQPQHF. CDR3 nucleotide sequence: TGTGCCAGCAGTGAAACAGGGTTCAATCAGCCCCAGCATTTT.

This sequence joins TRBV4-1 and TRBJ1-1; D uncertain. CDR1 and CDR2 (germline): MGHRA, YSYEKL. The CDR3 has 15 residues. V was shortened by 3 bases and J by 1 base, with 12 bases between the two germline ends. In DNA form, the CDR3 reads TGCGCCAGCAGCCACTCTCCGGGAGCGAACACTGAAGCTTTCTTT. Amino acid sequence: CASSHSPGANTEAFF.